The 16 T cell receptor beta chains presented below share a single source sample, sequenced in a study of Ad26.COV2.S vaccination and SARS-CoV-2 variants. The table came from immunoSEQ multiplex PCR; TCRdb's copy has only in-frame clones and leaves some out. In the table there are 300,000 to 350,000 clones, about 88% of which are singletons. Treatment specified: 15 to 20 received Ad26.COV2.S at low or high dose, single or two shots; roughly 5 received placebo; per-sample allocation not given. It was on day 63 after the first vaccine or placebo injection that samples were taken. The material sequenced was peripheral blood, taken in a trial of Ad26.COV2.S vaccine versus placebo. These receptors were obtained from a person between 18 and 59 years old who received the Ad26.COV2.S COVID-19 vaccine or a placebo.

The V call is TRBV3-1 (or the pseudogene TRBV3-2), the J call TRBJ2-1, with 7 bases fitting TRBD1. Trimming cost V 4 bases and J 5 bases; bases outside gene matches: 11. This CDR3 spans 16 amino acids. Germline-derived CDR1 and CDR2 are LGHDT and YNNKEL (reference sequence). CDR3 amino acids: CASSLDRDRNNNEQFF. CDR3 DNA sequence: TGTGCCAGCAGCCTCGACCGGGACAGAAATAACAATGAGCAGTTCTTC.

This chain links TRBV4-2 with TRBJ1-5; the D gene is possibly TRBD1 (6 bases). The V end lost 4 bases, the J end lost 3 bases, and 7 bases lay between the germline ends. CDR3 length: 13 amino acids. Per the germline V gene, CDR1 is LGHNA and CDR2 is YNFKEQ. The CDR3 is CASSRTDNQPQHF. CDR3 nucleotide sequence: TGTGCCAGCAGCCGGACAGACAATCAGCCCCAGCATTTT.

This chain uses TRBV27 with TRBJ2-3; possible D gene TRBD1, 5 bases. Germline CDR1 is MNHEY and CDR2 is SMNVEV (reference sequence). Trimming took off 7 bases at V and 0 bases at J, with 17 bases between the two ends. The CDR3 has 16 residues. The CDR3 DNA follows: TGTGCCAGCACCCCACTAAGGGGCACTAGCACAGATACGCAGTATTTT. It codes for CASTPLRGTSTDTQYF.

V usage is TRBV9 and J usage is TRBJ1-2; D may be TRBD1 (5 bases). Trimming stripped 4 bases from V and 3 bases from J, with 13 bases between. The CDR3 runs to 14 residues. Germline V gene lookup returns CDR1 SGDLS and CDR2 YYNGEE. The CDR3 coding sequence is TGTGCCAGCAGCACCCGGGGGGGAGACTATGGCTACACCTTC. It is translated as CASSTRGGDYGYTF. Complete variable domain (other parts from reference TRBV9 and TRBJ1-2): DSGVTQTPKHLITATGQRVTLRCSPRSGDLSVYWYQQSLDQGLQFLIQYYNGEERAKGNILERFSAQQFPDLHSELNLSSLELGDSALYFCASSTRGGDYGYTFGSGTRLTVV.

This chain joins TRBV7-2 and TRBJ2-5; no reliable D call. Germline V gene sequence: CDR1 SGHTA, CDR2 FQGNSA. V shed 0 bases and J shed 5 bases, with 13 bases lying between them. The length of the CDR3 is 15 residues. The chain's CDR3 is CASSLAGGVVETQYF. CDR3 in DNA: TGTGCCAGCAGCTTAGCCGGCGGCGTGGTGGAGACCCAGTACTTC.

This chain joins TRBV18 and TRBJ2-7, with TRBD2 identical over 12 bases. The trim removed 3 bases at V and 4 bases at J, leaving 19 bases unmatched. The V gene's germline CDR1 is KGHSH and CDR2 LQKENI. The CDR3 has 20 amino acids. The DNA of the CDR3 is TGTGCCAGCTCACCCAGAATTCCATCCGGGACTAGCGGGTTTTCGTACGAGCAGTACTTC. It yields the protein CASSPRIPSGTSGFSYEQYF.

The chain links TRBV6-2 or TRBV6-3 to TRBJ2-2, with TRBD2 matching over 7 bases. This CDR3 has 20 residues. Germline lookup yields CDR1 MNHEY and CDR2 SVGEGT. V shed 2 bases and J 4 bases; nucleotides not matched to a gene: 19. The CDR3 protein is CASSYNLGRSTGRSTGELFF. The CDR3 DNA follows: TGTGCCAGCAGTTACAATTTAGGGCGTTCTACCGGGAGGAGCACCGGGGAGCTGTTTTTT.

The gene calls are TRBV5-1 and TRBJ2-1, with a possible D match to TRBD2 (6 bases). Germline V gene lookup returns CDR1 SGHRS and CDR2 YFSETQ. The CDR3 covers 16 residues. Trimming removed 4 bases from V and 0 bases from J, with 14 bases in between. The CDR3 DNA sequence: TGCGCCAGCAGCAGGGACTTCCCAGGCTCCTACAATGAGCAGTTCTTC. Its protein is CASSRDFPGSYNEQFF.

J is TRBJ2-5 and V is TRBV30; TRBD1 is a possible D gene (5 bases). Germline V gene data show CDR1 as GTSNPN and CDR2 as SVGIG (reference sequence). The CDR3 length is 14 residues. V was clipped by 6 bases and J by 3 bases, with 17 bases between them. The CDR3 region is CACITGAPEETQYF. CDR3 nucleotides: TGTGCCTGTATCACAGGAGCTCCGGAAGAGACCCAGTACTTC.

Comment on this clone: The same CDR3 is also encoded by other DNA sequences in this sample. CDR3 region: CASSESALGTGNTIYF. The CDR3 DNA sequence: TGTGCCAGCAGTGAATCTGCTCTTGGTACTGGAAACACCATATATTTT. This rearrangement joins TRBV6-1 to TRBJ1-3; D remains ambiguous. Looked up from germline, CDR1 is MNHNS and CDR2 is SASEGT. The V end was cut by 2 bases, the J end by 2 bases, with 13 bases between. CDR3 length: 16 amino acids.

V and J are TRBV6-2 or TRBV6-3 and TRBJ2-2, with TRBD2 matching over 10 bases. CDR1 MNHEY and CDR2 SVGEGT come from the germline V gene. The CDR3 runs 15 residues. The V gene end was trimmed by 6 bases and the J gene end by 3 bases; junction bases not matched to a gene: 4. This CDR3 is CASSPSGRDTGELFF. The CDR3 bases are TGTGCCAGCAGCCCAAGCGGGAGGGACACCGGGGAGCTGTTTTTT.

The chain carries TRBV15 and TRBJ2-3; D gene ambiguous. V lost 3 bases and J lost 4, with 5 bases in between. CDR1 LNHNV and CDR2 YYDKDF come from the germline V gene (reference sequence). CDR3 length: 12 amino acids. DNA of the CDR3: TGTGCCACCAGCAGTCTGGCAGATACGCAGTATTTT. Its translation: CATSSLADTQYF.

The chain is built from TRBV7-9 and TRBJ2-3, with 12 positions matching TRBD2. The V and J ends lost 4 bases and 1 base, in that order; junction bases with no gene match: 3. The CDR3 is 16 amino acids. The germline V gene encodes CDR1 SEHNR and CDR2 FQNEAQ (reference sequence). For the CDR3, the DNA is TGTGCCAGCAGCTACGGACTAGCGGGACGCACAGATACGCAGTATTTT. Protein: CASSYGLAGRTDTQYF.

J is TRBJ1-3 and V is TRBV27; TRBD1 aligns across 10 bases. Germline V gene data show CDR1 as MNHEY and CDR2 as SMNVEV (reference sequence). The junction had 6 bases not matched to a gene; V was cut back by 5 bases and J by 11 bases. This CDR3 region has 13 residues. Written as DNA, the CDR3 is TGTGCCAGCAGTCCGGGACAGGGGTTGCCCATATATTTT. Its translation is CASSPGQGLPIYF.

This sequence joins TRBV7-2 and TRBJ2-3; TRBD1 is a possible D gene (5 bases). Trimming cost V 6 bases and J 1 base, with 14 bases left between them. The germline CDR1 and CDR2 sequences are SGHTA and FQGNSA. The CDR3 is 15 amino acids. CDR3 region: CASSSPRQRTDTQYF. CDR3 bases: TGTGCCAGCAGTTCTCCTAGACAGCGCACAGATACGCAGTATTTT.

The chain carries TRBV5-5 and TRBJ1-2; 8 positions agree with TRBD1. The CDR3 sequence is 13 residues long. Per the germline V gene, CDR1 is SGHKS and CDR2 is YYEKEE (reference sequence). With 5 bases clipped from V and 5 bases from J, the junction kept 5 bases outside the gene matches. The DNA for the CDR3 is TGTGCCAGCAGTCTGGACAGGGATTATGGCTACACCTTC. As protein: CASSLDRDYGYTF.